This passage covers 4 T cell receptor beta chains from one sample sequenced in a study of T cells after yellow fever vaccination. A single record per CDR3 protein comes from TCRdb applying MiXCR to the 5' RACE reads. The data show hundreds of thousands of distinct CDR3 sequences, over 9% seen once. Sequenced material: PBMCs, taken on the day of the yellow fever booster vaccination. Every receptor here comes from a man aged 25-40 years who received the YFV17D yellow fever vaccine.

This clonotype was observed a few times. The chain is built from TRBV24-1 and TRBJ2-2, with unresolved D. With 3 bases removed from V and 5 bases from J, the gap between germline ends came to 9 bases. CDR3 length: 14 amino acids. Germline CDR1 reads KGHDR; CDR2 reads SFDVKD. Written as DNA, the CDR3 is TGTGCCACCAGTGATCAGCGACGGACCGGGGAGCTGTTTTTT. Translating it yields CATSDQRRTGELFF.

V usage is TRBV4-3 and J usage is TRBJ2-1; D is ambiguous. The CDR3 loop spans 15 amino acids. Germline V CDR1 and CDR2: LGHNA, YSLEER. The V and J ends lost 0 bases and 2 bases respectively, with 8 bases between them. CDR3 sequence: CASSQEMDTYNEQFF. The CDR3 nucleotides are TGCGCCAGCAGCCAAGAAATGGATACCTACAATGAGCAGTTCTTC.

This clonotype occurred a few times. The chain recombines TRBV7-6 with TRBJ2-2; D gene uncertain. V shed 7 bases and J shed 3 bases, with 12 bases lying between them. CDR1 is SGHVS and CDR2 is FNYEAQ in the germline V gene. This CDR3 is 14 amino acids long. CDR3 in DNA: TGTGCCAGCAAAGAGGAGTGGGACACCGGGGAGCTGTTTTTT. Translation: CASKEEWDTGELFF.

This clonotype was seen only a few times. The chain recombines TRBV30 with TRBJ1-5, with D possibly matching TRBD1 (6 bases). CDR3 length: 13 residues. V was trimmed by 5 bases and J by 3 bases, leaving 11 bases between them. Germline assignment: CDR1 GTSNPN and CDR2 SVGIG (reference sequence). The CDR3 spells CAWARQANQPQHF. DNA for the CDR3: TGTGCCTGGGCTAGACAGGCCAATCAGCCCCAGCATTTT. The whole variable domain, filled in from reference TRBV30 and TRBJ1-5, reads SQTIHQWPATLVQPVGSPLSLECTVEGTSNPNLYWYRQAAGRGLQLLFYSVGIGQISSEVPQNLSASRPQDRQFILSSKKLLLSDSGFYLCAWARQANQPQHFGDGTRLSIL.